This is a list of T cell receptor beta chains from one sample in a study of OX40 agonist ivuxolimab in advanced cancers. Sequencing was performed with immunoSEQ multiplex PCR; in TCRdb, only in-frame clones are kept and a portion is missing. The repertoire includes fewer than 100,000 clones, about 80% of them detected once, and more than 1.4% sits in the top ten. Specimen: CD4+ or CD8+ T cells sorted from blood, collected in a trial of the OX40 agonist ivuxolimab. The receptors derive from an adult with an advanced solid tumor such as melanoma, head and neck, liver or kidney cancer. Each CDR3 is given with its conserved first and last residue. Fields, in order: clone size, D gene, J gene, V gene, CDR3 protein, CDR3 DNA. A D gene is named only where the DNA matches it firmly. Expanded clones get a size class; other rows say once, few or many, or leave the size out.

. | . | TRBJ1-3 | TRBV18 | CASSPPNRETIYF | TGTGCCAGCTCACCACCGAACAGGGAGACCATATATTTT
. | TRBD2 | TRBJ2-3 | TRBV4-3 | CASSRAGGPGTDTQYF | TGCGCCAGCAGCCGGGCGGGGGGGCCTGGCACAGATACGCAGTATTTT
. | TRBD1 | TRBJ1-1 | TRBV18 | CASSPGTVRRTEAFF | TGTGCCAGCTCACCCGGGACAGTTAGGAGGACTGAAGCTTTCTTT
. | . | TRBJ1-3 | TRBV11-2 | CASSFGGNTIYF | TGTGCCAGCAGCTTCGGTGGAAACACCATATATTTT
. | TRBD1 | TRBJ1-5 | TRBV28 | CASSSHGTGGVQPQHF | TGTGCCAGCAGTTCTCATGGAACAGGGGGCGTTCAGCCCCAGCATTTT
. | TRBD2 | TRBJ2-4 | TRBV28 | CASSPPRLAGGQWAKNIQYF | TGTGCCAGCAGTCCCCCTCGACTAGCGGGAGGCCAATGGGCCAAAAACATTCAGTACTTC
. | . | TRBJ1-2 | TRBV6-1 | CASSEGAYGYTF | TGTGCCAGCAGTGAGGGGGCCTATGGCTACACCTTC
. | . | TRBJ1-1 | TRBV7-6 | CASSPWEGRNTEAFF | TGTGCCAGCAGCCCATGGGAAGGAAGGAACACTGAAGCTTTCTTT
. | . | TRBJ1-2 | TRBV19 | CASSIVGRDGYTF | TGTGCCAGTAGTATAGTCGGAAGGGACGGCTACACCTTC
. | . | TRBJ2-7 | TRBV28 | CASHDRNNEQYF | TGTGCCAGTCATGACAGGAATAACGAGCAGTACTTC
. | TRBD1 | TRBJ2-4 | TRBV6-1 | CASSPDRVSKNIQYF | TGTGCCAGCAGTCCGGACAGGGTGTCCAAAAACATTCAGTACTTC
. | . | TRBJ2-5 | TRBV20-1 | CSASRVETQYF | TGCAGTGCTAGCAGGGTGGAGACCCAGTACTTC
. | . | TRBJ1-2 | TRBV19 | CASSLTGDYGYTF | TGTGCCAGTAGCCTGACAGGTGACTATGGCTACACCTTC
. | . | TRBJ1-2 | TRBV5-4 | CASSLGRGGYTF | TGTGCCAGCAGCCTCGGCCGGGGCGGCTACACCTTC
. | . | TRBJ1-5 | TRBV5-6 | CASSLGAVGGQPQHF | TGTGCCAGCAGCTTGGGGGCAGTTGGGGGTCAGCCCCAGCATTTT
. | . | TRBJ2-3 | TRBV7-9 | CASSFLQGQYGDTQYF | TGTGCCAGCAGCTTCCTACAGGGTCAGTATGGGGATACGCAGTATTTT
. | . | TRBJ1-4 | TRBV5-4 | CASSFFDSSNEKLFF | TGTGCCAGCAGCTTTTTCGACAGCTCTAATGAAAAACTGTTTTTT
. | . | TRBJ2-2 | TRBV7-2 | CASSFRPGELFF | TGTGCCAGCAGCTTCCGCCCCGGGGAGCTGTTTTTT
. | . | TRBJ1-2 | TRBV5-4 | CASSLDNNYGYTF | TGTGCCAGCAGCTTGGACAACAACTATGGCTACACCTTC
. | TRBD2 | TRBJ2-3 | TRBV7-2 | CASSRGDRGGDTQYF | TGTGCCAGCAGCCGCGGGGACCGCGGGGGAGATACGCAGTATTTT
. | TRBD2 | TRBJ2-4 | TRBV2 | CASSGLAGQLAKNIQYF | TGTGCCAGCAGTGGGTTAGCGGGGCAACTAGCCAAAAACATTCAGTACTTC
. | . | TRBJ2-7 | TRBV5-6 | CASSLSPGSYDYEQYF | TGTGCCAGCAGCTTGAGTCCGGGATCCTACGACTACGAGCAGTACTTC
. | . | TRBJ2-7 | TRBV11-2 | CASNEGGYEQYF | TGTGCCAGCAACGAGGGGGGTTACGAGCAGTACTTC
. | TRBD1 | TRBJ2-5 | TRBV10-1 | CASCRDRGETQYF | TGCGCCAGCTGCCGGGACAGGGGAGAGACCCAGTACTTC
. | TRBD1 | TRBJ2-7 | TRBV7-2 | CASSLQGAPGYEQYF | TGTGCCAGCAGCCTACAGGGGGCCCCGGGCTACGAGCAGTACTTC
few | . | TRBJ1-2 | TRBV27 | CASSLDRQFYGYTF | TGTGCCAGCAGCCTAGACAGACAATTCTATGGCTACACCTTC
. | . | TRBJ1-1 | TRBV18 | CASSPGLNTEAFF | TGTGCCAGCTCACCGGGACTGAACACTGAAGCTTTCTTT
. | . | TRBJ2-5 | TRBV4-3 | CASGPSWGGPQETQYF | TGCGCCAGCGGCCCTTCTTGGGGGGGGCCACAAGAGACCCAGTACTTC
few | . | TRBJ2-4 | TRBV29-1 | CSVVLEGRENIQYF | TGCAGCGTTGTGCTGGAGGGCCGTGAAAACATTCAGTACTTC
. | TRBD2 | TRBJ2-1 | TRBV6-4 | CASSDSSGSYNEQFF | TGTGCCAGCAGTGACTCTAGCGGGAGCTACAATGAGCAGTTCTTC
. | . | TRBJ1-6 | TRBV19 | CASSPPRSSYNSPLHF | TGTGCCAGTAGTCCCCCCAGGAGCTCCTATAATTCACCCCTCCACTTT
. | . | TRBJ1-5 | TRBV5-1 | CASSFDGNQPQHF | TGCGCCAGCAGCTTTGACGGGAATCAGCCCCAGCATTTT
. | . | TRBJ2-7 | TRBV25-1 | CASSPGWGGSYEQYF | TGTGCCAGCAGTCCTGGGTGGGGCGGCTCCTACGAGCAGTACTTC
. | . | TRBJ1-5 | TRBV12-5 | CASGLIDSLNF | TGTGCTAGTGGTTTGATCGACAGTCTTAATTTT
. | . | TRBJ2-7 | TRBV4-3 | CASSREWGRGFEAGRYEQYF | TGCGCCAGCAGCCGAGAGTGGGGCAGGGGATTTGAAGCGGGTAGGTACGAGCAGTACTTC
once | . | TRBJ1-6 | TRBV4-3 | CASSQDGHYSSPLHF | TGCGCCAGCAGCCAAGACGGCCATTATAGTTCACCCCTCCACTTT
once | . | TRBJ1-5 | TRBV6-5 | CASRRGSLGQPQHF | TGTGCCAGCAGGCGAGGATCCCTTGGGCAGCCCCAGCATTTT
. | . | TRBJ1-6 | TRBV7-2 | CASSPRQGQGSPLHF | TGTGCCAGCAGCCCTCGGCAGGGGCAGGGTTCACCCCTCCACTTT
. | TRBD2 | TRBJ2-5 | TRBV4-1 | CASSLGLAAAGETQYF | TGCGCCAGCAGCCTTGGACTAGCAGCCGCGGGGGAGACCCAGTACTTC
. | . | TRBJ2-5 | TRBV19 | CASSRGGQPETQYF | TGTGCCAGTAGTAGGGGGGGACAACCGGAGACCCAGTACTTC